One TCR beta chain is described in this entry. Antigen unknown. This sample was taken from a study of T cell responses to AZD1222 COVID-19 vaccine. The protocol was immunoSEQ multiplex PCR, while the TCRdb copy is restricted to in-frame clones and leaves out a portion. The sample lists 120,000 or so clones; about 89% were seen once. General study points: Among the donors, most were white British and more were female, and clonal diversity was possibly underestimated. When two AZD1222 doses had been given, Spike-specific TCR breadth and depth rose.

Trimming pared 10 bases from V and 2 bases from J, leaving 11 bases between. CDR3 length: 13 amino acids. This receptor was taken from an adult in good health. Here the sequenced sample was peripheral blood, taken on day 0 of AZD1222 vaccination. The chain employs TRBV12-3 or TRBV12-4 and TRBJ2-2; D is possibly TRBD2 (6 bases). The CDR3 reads CATAGRNTGELFF. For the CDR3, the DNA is TGTGCCACCGCGGGACGAAACACCGGGGAGCTGTTTTTT.